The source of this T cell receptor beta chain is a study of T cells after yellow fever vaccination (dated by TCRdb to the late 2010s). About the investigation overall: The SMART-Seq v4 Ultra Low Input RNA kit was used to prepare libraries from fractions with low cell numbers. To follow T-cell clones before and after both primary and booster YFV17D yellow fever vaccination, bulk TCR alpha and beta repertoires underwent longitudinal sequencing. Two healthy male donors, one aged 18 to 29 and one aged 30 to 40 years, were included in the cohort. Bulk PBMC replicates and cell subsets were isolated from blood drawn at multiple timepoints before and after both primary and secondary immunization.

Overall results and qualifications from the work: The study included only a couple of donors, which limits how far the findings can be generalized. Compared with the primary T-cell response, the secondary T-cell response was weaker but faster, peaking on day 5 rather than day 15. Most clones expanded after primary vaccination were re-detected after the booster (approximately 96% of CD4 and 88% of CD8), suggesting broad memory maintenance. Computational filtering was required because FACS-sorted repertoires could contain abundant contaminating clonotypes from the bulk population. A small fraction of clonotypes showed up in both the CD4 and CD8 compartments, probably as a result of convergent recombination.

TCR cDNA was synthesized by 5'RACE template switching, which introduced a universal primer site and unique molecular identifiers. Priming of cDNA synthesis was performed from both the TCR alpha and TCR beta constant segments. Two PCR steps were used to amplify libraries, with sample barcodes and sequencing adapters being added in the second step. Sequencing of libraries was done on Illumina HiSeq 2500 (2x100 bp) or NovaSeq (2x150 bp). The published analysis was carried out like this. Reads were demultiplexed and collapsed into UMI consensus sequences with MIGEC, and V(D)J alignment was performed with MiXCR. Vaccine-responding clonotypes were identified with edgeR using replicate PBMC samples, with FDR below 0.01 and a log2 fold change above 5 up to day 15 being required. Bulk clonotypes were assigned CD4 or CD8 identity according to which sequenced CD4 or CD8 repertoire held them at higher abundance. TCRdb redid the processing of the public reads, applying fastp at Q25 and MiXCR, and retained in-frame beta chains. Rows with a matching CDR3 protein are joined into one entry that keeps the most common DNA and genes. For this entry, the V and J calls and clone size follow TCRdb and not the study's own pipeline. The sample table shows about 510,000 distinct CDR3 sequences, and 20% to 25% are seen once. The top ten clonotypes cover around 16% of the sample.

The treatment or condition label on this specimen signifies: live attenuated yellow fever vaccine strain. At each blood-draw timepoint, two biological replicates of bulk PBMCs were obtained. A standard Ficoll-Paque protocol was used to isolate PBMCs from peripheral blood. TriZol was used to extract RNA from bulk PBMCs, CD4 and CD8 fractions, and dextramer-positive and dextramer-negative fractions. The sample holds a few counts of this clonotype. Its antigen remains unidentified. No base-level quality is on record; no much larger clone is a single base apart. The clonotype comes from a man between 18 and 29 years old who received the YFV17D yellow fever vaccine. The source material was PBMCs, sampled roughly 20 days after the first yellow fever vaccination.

The DNA sequence is as follows: TGTGCCAGCACGGCTAGGACAGGCTATACTACTACAGATACGCAGTATTTT. It codes for CASTARTGYTTTDTQYF. The V and J segments used are TRBV5-4 and TRBJ2-3; 7 central nucleotides agree with TRBD1. Compared with germline, V lacks 6 bases and J lacks 3 bases; bases without a gene match: 16. Taken from the germline V gene (reference sequence), the CDR1 and CDR2 loops are SGHNT and YYREEE. Spanning cysteine to phenylalanine, the CDR3 consists of 17 amino acids. CDR3 DNA is the only sequence kept; it has 51 bases, read in frame from the first base.